The clone carrying this TCR beta chain is medium-sized. The germline CDR1 and CDR2 sequences are SGHRS and YFSETQ. This CDR3 spans 16 amino acids. V gave up 0 bases and J gave up 5 bases; unmatched junction bases: 8. These data come from a study of immune reconstitution after stem cell transplant in scleroderma. TCRdb redid the calling of the RT-PCR reads with MiXCR, one entry per CDR3 protein. The table shows 3,000 or so distinct CDR3 sequences, with about 3.6% occurring only once. This clonotype originated in a human donor with systemic sclerosis. This sample was obtained before or after autologous hematopoietic stem cell transplantation (not recorded which). The chain recombines TRBV5-1 with TRBJ2-3, with 8 bases aligning to TRBD2. The CDR3 DNA reads TGCGCCAGCAGCTTGGCCGGAACTAGCGGAGGAGATACGCAGTATTTT. It yields the protein CASSLAGTSGGDTQYF. Complete variable domain (other parts from reference TRBV5-1 and TRBJ2-3): KAGVTQTPRYLIKTRGQQVTLSCSPISGHRSVSWYQQTPGQGLQFLFEYFSETQRNKGNFPGRFSGRQFSNSRSEMNVSTLELGDSALYLCASSLAGTSGGDTQYFGPGTRLTVL.